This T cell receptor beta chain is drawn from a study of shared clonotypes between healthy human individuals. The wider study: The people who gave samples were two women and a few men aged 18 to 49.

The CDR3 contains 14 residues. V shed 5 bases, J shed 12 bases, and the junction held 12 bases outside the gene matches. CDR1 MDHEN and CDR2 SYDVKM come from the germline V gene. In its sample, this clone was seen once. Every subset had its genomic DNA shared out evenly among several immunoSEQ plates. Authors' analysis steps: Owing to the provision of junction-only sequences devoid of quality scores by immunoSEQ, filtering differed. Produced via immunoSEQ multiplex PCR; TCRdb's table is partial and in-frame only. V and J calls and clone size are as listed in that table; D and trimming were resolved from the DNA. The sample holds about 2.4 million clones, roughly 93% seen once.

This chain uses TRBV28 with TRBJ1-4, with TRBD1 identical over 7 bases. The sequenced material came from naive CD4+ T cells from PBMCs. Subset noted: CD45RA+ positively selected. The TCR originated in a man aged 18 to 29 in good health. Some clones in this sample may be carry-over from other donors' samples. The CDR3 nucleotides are TGTGCCAGCAGTCGACAGGGCGGCCGGCGGGAACTGTTTTTT. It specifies CASSRQGGRRELFF.